This T cell receptor beta chain was profiled in a study of response to subunit inactivated influenza vaccine. Study conclusions and caveats: Few new T cells, the authors suggested, are recruited by each seasonal influenza vaccination.

Germline loops: CDR1 DFQATT, CDR2 SNEGSKA (reference sequence). With 1 base clipped from V and 4 bases from J, the junction kept 14 bases outside the gene matches. The CDR3 has 17 amino acids. This clonotype was observed a few times. The antigen is unknown. TCRdb ran MiXCR on the RT-PCR reads and lists one entry per CDR3 protein. The table includes approximately 530,000 distinct CDR3 sequences, 7.5% to 8.5% detected once. The chain joins TRBV20-1 to TRBJ2-5; TRBD2 agrees at 8 bases. The source of this sequence is a man aged 50-75 years who received an inactivated influenza vaccine. This specimen consisted of PBMCs from blood, obtained around 25 months after vaccination. CDR3 region: CSARGLGAGTRLETQYF. The CDR3 region has the DNA TGCAGTGCTAGAGGGCTTGGGGCTGGGACTAGGTTAGAGACCCAGTACTTC.